This TCR beta chain was sequenced during a study of shared clonotypes between healthy human individuals. After removal of 7 bases from V and 2 bases from J, the junction contained 14 bases not matched to a gene. The V gene's germline CDR1 is LNHNV and CDR2 YYDKDF (reference sequence). The length of the CDR3 is 18 residues. This clone showed up just a few times. In the authors' methods: For the immunoSEQ data, sequences were junction-only without quality scores, so filtering differed. Some clones are missing from TCRdb's copy, which holds only in-frame ones; the method was immunoSEQ multiplex PCR. D and trimming come from the DNA, and the V and J calls and clone size come from that table. This sample has hundreds of thousands of clones, with roughly 70% found just once. A CD45RA-negative memory subset and a CD45RA+ naive subset were separated from the CD4+ cells.

This chain joins TRBV15 and TRBJ2-3; 11 positions agree with TRBD2. The sample taken for sequencing was memory CD4+ T cells sorted from blood. Indicated subset: CD45RA-negative fraction. The clonotype was recovered from a woman aged 30 to 39 in good health. CDR3 residues: CATKPRVTSGTSTDTQYF. CDR3 nucleotides: TGTGCCACCAAACCCCGCGTGACTAGCGGGACCTCCACAGATACGCAGTATTTT.